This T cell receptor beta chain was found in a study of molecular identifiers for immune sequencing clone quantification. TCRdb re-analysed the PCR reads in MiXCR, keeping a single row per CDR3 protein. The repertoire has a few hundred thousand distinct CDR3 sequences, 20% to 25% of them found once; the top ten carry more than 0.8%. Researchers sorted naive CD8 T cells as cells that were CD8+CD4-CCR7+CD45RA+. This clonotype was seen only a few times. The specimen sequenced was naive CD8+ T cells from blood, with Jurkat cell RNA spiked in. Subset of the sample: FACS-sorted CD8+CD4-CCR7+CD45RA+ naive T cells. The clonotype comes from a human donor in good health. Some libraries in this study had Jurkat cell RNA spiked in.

The DNA for the CDR3 is TGTGCCAGCAGAGAAACTAGAGGACTAGGTGATACGCAGTATTTT. It codes for CASRETRGLGDTQYF. The chain couples TRBV27 to TRBJ2-3, with TRBD2 matching 7 bases. The ends lost 6 bases at V and 6 bases at J; junction bases unmatched: 12. Per germline, CDR1 MNHEY and CDR2 SMNVEV (reference sequence). The CDR3 has 15 amino acids.